This T cell receptor beta chain was identified during a study of healthy donors' naive CD4 and CD8 T cells (dated by TCRdb to the mid-2010s). Regarding the research as a whole: The donors were selected to cover three age groups of six people each (20-25, 40-50 and 60-70 years), had a mean age of roughly 45, and were half female. For TCR alpha, a new primer set was designed to cover all functional IMGT alpha gene variants, and all other steps followed the beta-chain workflow. To check how TCR variation relates to lineage commitment, the researchers sequenced rearranged TCR alpha and beta chains taken from naive CD4+ and CD8+ T cells. Peripheral blood mononuclear cells were collected from roughly 17 healthy, unrelated individuals. The donors were HLA-typed by sequencing at HLA-A, -B, -C, -DRB1, -DQB1 and -DPB1, using the SBTexcellerator protocol, an ABI3130xl analyzer and SBTengine software. The research as a whole found: The study did not directly address possible repertoire bias arising from homeostatic proliferation of naive T cells. Alpha and beta chains were sequenced in bulk and could not be paired, so combined chain effects were not evaluated. Taken together, V genes, J genes and CDR3 charge appeared to account for roughly an eighth of the variance in CD4/CD8 propensity, mostly acting in an additive way. In both chains, CD4+ lineage was linked to a positively charged CDR3, whereas CD8+ lineage was linked to a negatively charged CDR3. Naive CD4+ and CD8+ cells reportedly showed biased usage of most V and J gene segments, and this bias was consistent across donors and independent of HLA genotype.

TCRdb lists the instrument as 454 GS FLX Titanium. A previously published linear amplification protocol was used to construct TCR libraries from roughly 500 ng of total RNA. Sequencing was performed on the Roche/454 Genome Sequencer with Titanium chemistry. The paper's data handling went like this. From five or six of the healthy donors, 78,498 rearranged TCR alpha transcripts were sequenced. Duplicate transcripts were dropped, and unique TCR clonotypes were identified by the CDR3 junction according to IMGT nomenclature. In R 2.13.0, logistic regression modeled CD4 versus CD8 status on V and J genes, adjusting for donor effects, with Bonferroni correction for multiple testing. TCRdb reworked the public reads: Q25 trimming with fastp, MiXCR clone assembly, productive beta chains retained. Duplicate CDR3 protein sequences are folded into a single record with the most common DNA and genes. Here the V and J calls rest on TCRdb's processing, not on the authors' analysis. The sample includes approximately 180,000 distinct CDR3 sequences, with under 85% observed a single time. 2% to 2.5% of the sample rests with the top ten.

Cells with a CD4+CD8-CD45RO-CD45RA+ profile were isolated by FACS and defined as naive CD4+ T cells, and those with a CD8+CD4-CD45RA+CD27bright profile were defined as naive CD8+ T cells. Antibodies against CD4 (RPA-T4), CD8 (SK1), CD27 (O323), CD45RA (HI100) and CD45RO (UCHL1) were used for sorting. As to this clonotype: What this receptor recognizes is not known. No quality values exist for individual bases; no much larger clone is one base distant.

The CDR3 sequence holds 13 residues, the cysteine and phenylalanine included. The read is trimmed to its CDR3 DNA, 39 bases read in frame from base 1. Trimming removed 5 bases from V and 3 bases from J, leaving 10 bases between the germline ends. In the germline V gene (reference sequence), CDR1 corresponds to LNHDA and CDR2 to SQIVND. The clonotype was recovered from a pool of human donors in good health; the sample pools cells from several healthy donors. The V gene is TRBV19 and the J gene is TRBJ1-1; no D gene can be assigned with confidence. The material sequenced was naive CD4+ and CD8+ T cells sorted from blood, pooled from several donors. The sample's cell subset or site label, in plain terms: FACS-sorted naive CD4+ (CD45RO-CD45RA+) and naive CD8+ (CD45RA+CD27bright) T cells. The DNA sequence reads TGTGCCAGTAGTGCTGGGAGAGACACTGAAGCTTTCTTT. Translated, it reads CASSAGRDTEAFF. Where the CDR3 stops, the reference TRBV19 and TRBJ1-1 genes take over; the full variable domain is DGGITQSPKYLFRKEGQNVTLSCEQNLNHDAMYWYRQDPGQGLRLIYYSQIVNDFQKGDIAEGYSVSREKKESFPLTVTSAQKNPTAFYLCASSAGRDTEAFFGQGTRLTVV.